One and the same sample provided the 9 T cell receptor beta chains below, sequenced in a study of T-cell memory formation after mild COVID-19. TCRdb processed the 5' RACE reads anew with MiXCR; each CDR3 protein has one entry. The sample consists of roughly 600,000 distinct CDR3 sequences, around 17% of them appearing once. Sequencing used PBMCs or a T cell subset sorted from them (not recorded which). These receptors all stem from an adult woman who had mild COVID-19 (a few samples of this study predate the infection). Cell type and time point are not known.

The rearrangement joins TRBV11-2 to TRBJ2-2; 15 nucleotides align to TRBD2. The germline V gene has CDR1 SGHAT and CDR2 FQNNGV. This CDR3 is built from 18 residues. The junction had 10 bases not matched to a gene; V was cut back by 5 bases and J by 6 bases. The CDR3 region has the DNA TGTGCCAGCAGCCCAGGGGGACTAGCGGGGGGCGCCTCCGGGGAGCTGTTTTTT. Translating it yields CASSPGGLAGGASGELFF.

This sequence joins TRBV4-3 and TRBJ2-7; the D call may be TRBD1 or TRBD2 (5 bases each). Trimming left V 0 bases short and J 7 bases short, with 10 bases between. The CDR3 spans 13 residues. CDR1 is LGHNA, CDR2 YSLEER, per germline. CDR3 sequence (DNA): TGCGCCAGCAGCCAAGATGAGGGGCGGGAGCAGTACTTC. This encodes CASSQDEGREQYF.

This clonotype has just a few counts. The CDR3 coding sequence is TGTGCCAGCAAGACGATGGGACAGACAAATCAGCCCCAGCATTTT. Translating gives CASKTMGQTNQPQHF. The rearrangement uses TRBV2 and TRBJ1-5; 7 bases align to TRBD1. The CDR3 consists of 15 residues. Germline CDR1 SNHLY, CDR2 FYNNEI. V gave up 7 bases and J gave up 4 bases; unmatched junction bases: 10.

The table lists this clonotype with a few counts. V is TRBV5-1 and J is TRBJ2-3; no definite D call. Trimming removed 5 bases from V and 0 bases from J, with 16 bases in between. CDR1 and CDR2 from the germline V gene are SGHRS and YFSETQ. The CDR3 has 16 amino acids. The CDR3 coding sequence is TGCGCCAGCAGTTCGGGTTCTACACCTAGCACAGATACGCAGTATTTT. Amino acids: CASSSGSTPSTDTQYF.

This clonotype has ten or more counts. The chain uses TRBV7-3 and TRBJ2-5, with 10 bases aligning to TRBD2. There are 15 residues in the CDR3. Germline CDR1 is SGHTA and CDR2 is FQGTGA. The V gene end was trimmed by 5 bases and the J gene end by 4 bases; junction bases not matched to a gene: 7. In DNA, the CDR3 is TGTGCCAGCAGCCAAGCAGCGGGGGGGCGAGAGACCCAGTACTTC. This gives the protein CASSQAAGGRETQYF.

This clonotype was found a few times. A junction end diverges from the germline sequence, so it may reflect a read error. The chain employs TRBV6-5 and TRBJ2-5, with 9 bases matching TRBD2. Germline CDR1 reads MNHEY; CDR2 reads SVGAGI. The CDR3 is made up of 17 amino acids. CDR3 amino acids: CASSYPLAGGYWETQYF. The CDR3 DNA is TGTGCCAGCAGTTACCCCTTGGCGGGAGGGTACTGGGAGACACAGTACTTC.

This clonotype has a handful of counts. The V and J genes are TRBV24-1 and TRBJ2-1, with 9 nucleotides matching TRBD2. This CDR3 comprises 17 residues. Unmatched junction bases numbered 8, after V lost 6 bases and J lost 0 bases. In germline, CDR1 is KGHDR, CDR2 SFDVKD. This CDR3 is CATSNSGGGASYNEQFF. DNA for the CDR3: TGTGCCACCAGTAACAGCGGCGGGGGGGCCTCCTACAATGAGCAGTTCTTC.

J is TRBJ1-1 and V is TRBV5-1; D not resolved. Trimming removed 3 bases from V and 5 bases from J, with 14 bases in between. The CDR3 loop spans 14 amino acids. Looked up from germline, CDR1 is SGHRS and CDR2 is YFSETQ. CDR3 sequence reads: CASSSTVRATEAFF. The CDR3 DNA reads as TGCGCCAGCAGCTCTACGGTAAGGGCAACTGAAGCTTTCTTT.

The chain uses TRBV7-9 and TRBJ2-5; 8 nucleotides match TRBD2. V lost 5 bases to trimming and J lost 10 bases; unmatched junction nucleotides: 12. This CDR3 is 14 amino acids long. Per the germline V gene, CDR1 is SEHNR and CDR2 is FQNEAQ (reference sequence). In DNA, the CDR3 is TGTGCCAGCAGCCCTACTAGCGGCTTTCCCTACCAGTACTTC. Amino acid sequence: CASSPTSGFPYQYF. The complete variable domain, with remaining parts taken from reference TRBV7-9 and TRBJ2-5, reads DTGVSQNPRHKITKRGQNVTFRCDPISEHNRLYWYRQTLGQGPEFLTYFQNEAQLEKSRLLSDRFSAERPKGSFSTLEIQRTEQGDSAMYLCASSPTSGFPYQYFGPGTRLLVL.